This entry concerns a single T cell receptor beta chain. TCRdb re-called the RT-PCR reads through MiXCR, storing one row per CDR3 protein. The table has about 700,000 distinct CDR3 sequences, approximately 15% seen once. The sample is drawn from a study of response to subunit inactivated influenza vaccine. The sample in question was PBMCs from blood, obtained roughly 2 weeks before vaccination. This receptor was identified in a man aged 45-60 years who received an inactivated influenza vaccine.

DNA of the CDR3: TGCGCCAGCAGCGGCTCCCTAGATACCGGGGAGCTGTTTTTT. Translating gives CASSGSLDTGELFF. The chain has TRBV5-1 and TRBJ2-2; no clear D gene. CDR3 length: 14 amino acids. Germline CDR1 and CDR2: SGHRS and YFSETQ. V was trimmed by 4 bases and J by 5 bases, leaving 12 bases between them.